This TCR beta chain was obtained from a study of blood T cell repertoires in COVID-19. Study details: Whether acute or convalescent, the COVID-19 samples came from the United States, Italy and Spain. T cells, B-cell-depleted T cells, or PBMCs provided the cDNA or gDNA that served as material.

The CDR3 totals 14 residues. The germline V and J ends were trimmed by 5 bases and 0 bases, with 11 bases remaining between them. Germline CDR1 is SQVTM and CDR2 is ANQGSEA. Authors' analysis steps: Amplification with reference gene primers provided the estimates of nucleated cell counts. Some clones are missing from TCRdb's copy, which holds only in-frame ones; the method was immunoSEQ multiplex PCR. D and trimming come from the DNA, and the V and J calls and clone size come from that table. The sample carries roughly 54,000 clones, about 91% recorded once. The clonotype comes from a woman between 55 and 75 years old with active or convalescent COVID-19. Input material: peripheral blood. This chain connects TRBV29-1 to TRBJ1-3; D unclear. This chain's CDR3 is CSVPGGSSGNTIYF. As DNA, the CDR3 is TGCAGCGTTCCCGGAGGGAGCTCTGGAAACACCATATATTTT.